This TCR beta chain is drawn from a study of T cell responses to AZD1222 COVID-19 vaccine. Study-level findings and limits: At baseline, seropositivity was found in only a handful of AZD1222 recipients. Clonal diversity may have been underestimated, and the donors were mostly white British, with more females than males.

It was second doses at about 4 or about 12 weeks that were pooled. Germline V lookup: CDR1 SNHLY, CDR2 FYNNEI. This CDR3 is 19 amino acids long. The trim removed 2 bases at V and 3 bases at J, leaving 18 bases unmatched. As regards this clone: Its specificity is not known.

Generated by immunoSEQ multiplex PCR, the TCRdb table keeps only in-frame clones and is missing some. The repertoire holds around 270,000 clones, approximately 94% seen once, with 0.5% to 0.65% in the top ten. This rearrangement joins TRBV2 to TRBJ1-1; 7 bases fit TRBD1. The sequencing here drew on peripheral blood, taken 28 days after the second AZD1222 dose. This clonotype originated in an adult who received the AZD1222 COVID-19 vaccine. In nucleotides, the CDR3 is TGTGCCAGCAGTGAAAGTTTTAGGGCAGGGGGGCTATTAGACACTGAAGCTTTCTTT. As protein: CASSESFRAGGLLDTEAFF.